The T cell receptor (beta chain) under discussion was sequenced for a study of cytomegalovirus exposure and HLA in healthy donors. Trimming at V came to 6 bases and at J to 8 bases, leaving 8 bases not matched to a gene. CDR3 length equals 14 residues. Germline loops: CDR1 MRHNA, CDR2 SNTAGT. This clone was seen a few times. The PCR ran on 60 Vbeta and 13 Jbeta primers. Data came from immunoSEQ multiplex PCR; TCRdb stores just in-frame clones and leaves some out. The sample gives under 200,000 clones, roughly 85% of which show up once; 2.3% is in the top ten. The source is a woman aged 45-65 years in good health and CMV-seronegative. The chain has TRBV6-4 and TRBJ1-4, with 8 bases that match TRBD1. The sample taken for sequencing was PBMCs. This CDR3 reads CASSGQGRKEKLFF. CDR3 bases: TGTGCCAGCAGCGGACAGGGACGAAAGGAAAAACTGTTTTTT.